One sample yielded the 9 T cell receptor beta chains listed below, sequenced in a study of cytomegalovirus exposure and HLA in healthy donors. The primer mix had 60 Vbeta and 13 Jbeta primers. Sequencing used immunoSEQ multiplex PCR; TCRdb keeps in-frame clones, though not all of them. The table has 35,000 to 40,000 clones, about 67% seen once. The sequenced sample consisted of PBMCs. The origin of the receptors is a man aged 30 to 45 in good health and CMV-seronegative.

The chain uses TRBV19 and TRBJ2-6; D call uncertain. This CDR3 has 16 residues. Germline V gives CDR1 LNHDA, CDR2 SQIVND (reference sequence). Trimming stripped 5 bases from V and 0 bases from J, with 11 bases between. The CDR3 DNA follows: TGTGCCAGTAGTCTACTGTTCGGCTCTGGGGCCAACGTCCTGACTTTC. Encoded protein: CASSLLFGSGANVLTF. Combining the CDR3 with reference TRBV19 and TRBJ2-6 gives the whole variable domain DGGITQSPKYLFRKEGQNVTLSCEQNLNHDAMYWYRQDPGQGLRLIYYSQIVNDFQKGDIAEGYSVSREKKESFPLTVTSAQKNPTAFYLCASSLLFGSGANVLTFGAGSRLTVL.

The chain carries TRBV7-9 and TRBJ1-2, with 7 nucleotides matching TRBD1. The CDR3 sequence is 15 residues long. Germline V lookup: CDR1 SEHNR, CDR2 FQNEAQ (reference sequence). With V trimmed by 3 bases and J by 4 bases, 8 bases remained unmatched. The CDR3 DNA follows: TGTGCCAGCAGCTTTCAGGGGGGCGCCGGCTATGGCTACACCTTC. Its translation: CASSFQGGAGYGYTF.

The CDR3 sequence: CASSPGQPSYGYTF. The CDR3 DNA sequence: TGTGCCAGCAGTCCGGGACAGCCTTCCTATGGCTACACCTTC. V gene TRBV28 combines with J gene TRBJ1-2; 7 positions agree with TRBD1. This CDR3 spans 14 amino acids. Germline lookup yields CDR1 MDHEN and CDR2 SYDVKM. J was trimmed by 4 bases and V by 5 bases; bases with no gene match: 7.

CDR3: CASVRDRETYGYTF. Written as DNA, the CDR3 is TGTGCCAGCGTTAGGGACAGGGAAACCTATGGCTACACCTTC. The V and J genes are TRBV19 and TRBJ1-2, with 9 bases lining up with TRBD1. The V segment lost 9 bases and the J segment 4 bases; nucleotides outside the gene matches: 9. The length of the CDR3 is 14 residues. CDR1 and CDR2 from the germline V gene are LNHDA and SQIVND (reference sequence).

The V gene is TRBV28, the J gene TRBJ2-1, with D possibly matching TRBD1 (6 bases). From germline, CDR1 is MDHEN and CDR2 SYDVKM. The CDR3 totals 16 residues. The V gene lost 1 base and the J gene lost 10 bases, with 20 bases spanning the gap. CDR3 region: CASSLLFRGPGCEQFF. CDR3 DNA sequence: TGTGCCAGCAGTTTATTGTTCAGGGGACCTGGCTGCGAGCAGTTCTTC.

Remarks on this clone: The junction differs from germline at one of its ends, possibly a read error. This chain joins TRBV7-9 and TRBJ1-1, with D possibly matching TRBD1 (6 bases). Germline CDR1 SEHNR, CDR2 FQNEAQ (reference sequence). This CDR3 is built from 17 residues. The CDR3 bases are TGTTCCAGCAGCTTATCCGTTGGGGGGGCCCAGAACACTGAAGCTTTCTTT. It specifies CSSSLSVGGAQNTEAFF.

The V gene is TRBV9, the J gene TRBJ1-1; D might be TRBD1 (5 bases). V shed 1 base and J shed 5 bases, with 9 bases lying between them. The germline gives CDR1 SGDLS, CDR2 YYNGEE. This CDR3 has 13 residues. This CDR3 is CASSVYGGTEAFF. In DNA form, the CDR3 reads TGTGCCAGCAGCGTATACGGGGGAACTGAAGCTTTCTTT.

V and J are TRBV28 and TRBJ2-5; 12 nucleotides match TRBD2. The J call is doubtful: the DNA matches TRBJ2-7 better. CDR1 is MDHEN and CDR2 is SYDVKM in the germline V gene. This CDR3 contains 17 residues. In nucleotides, the CDR3 is TGTGCCAGCAGTTTATCCCGACTAGCGGGGGTCTCCTACGAGCAGTACTTC. It translates to CASSLSRLAGVSYEQYF.

This chain connects TRBV18 to TRBJ2-7, with 7 bases lining up with TRBD1. After removal of 4 bases from V and 5 bases from J, the junction contained 11 bases not matched to a gene. Germline V gene lookup returns CDR1 KGHSH and CDR2 LQKENI. The CDR3 extends over 15 amino acids. The CDR3 region is CASSLTRQGVHEQYF. CDR3 coding DNA: TGTGCCAGCTCACTAACCCGACAGGGTGTCCACGAGCAGTACTTC.